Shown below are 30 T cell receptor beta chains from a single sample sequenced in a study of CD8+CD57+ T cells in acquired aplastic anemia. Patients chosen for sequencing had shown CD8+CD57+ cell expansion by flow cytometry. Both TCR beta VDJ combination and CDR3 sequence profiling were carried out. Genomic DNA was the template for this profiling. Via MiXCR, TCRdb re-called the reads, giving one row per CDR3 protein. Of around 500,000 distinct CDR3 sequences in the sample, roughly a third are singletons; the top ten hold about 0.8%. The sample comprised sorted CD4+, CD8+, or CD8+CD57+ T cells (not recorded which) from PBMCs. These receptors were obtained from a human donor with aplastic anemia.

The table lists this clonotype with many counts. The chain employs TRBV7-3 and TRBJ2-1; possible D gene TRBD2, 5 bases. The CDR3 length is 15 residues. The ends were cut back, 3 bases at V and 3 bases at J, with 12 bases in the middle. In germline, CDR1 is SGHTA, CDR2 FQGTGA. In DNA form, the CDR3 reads TGTGCCAGCAGCTTCGATGTAGCGAACTACAATGAGCAGTTCTTC. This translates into CASSFDVANYNEQFF.

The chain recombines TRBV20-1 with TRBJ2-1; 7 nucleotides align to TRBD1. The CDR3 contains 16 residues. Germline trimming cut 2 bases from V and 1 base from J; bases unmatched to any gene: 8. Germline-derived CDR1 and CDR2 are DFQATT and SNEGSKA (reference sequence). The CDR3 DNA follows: TGCAGTGCTAGAATTGACAGGGCCCTTTCCTACAATGAGCAGTTCTTC. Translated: CSARIDRALSYNEQFF.

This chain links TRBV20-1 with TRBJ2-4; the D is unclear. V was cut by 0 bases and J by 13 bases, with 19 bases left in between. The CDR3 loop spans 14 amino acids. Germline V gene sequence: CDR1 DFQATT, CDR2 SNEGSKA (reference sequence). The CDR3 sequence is CSARDGLVEMGQYF. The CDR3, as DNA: TGCAGTGCTAGAGATGGGCTAGTGGAAATGGGGCAGTACTTC.

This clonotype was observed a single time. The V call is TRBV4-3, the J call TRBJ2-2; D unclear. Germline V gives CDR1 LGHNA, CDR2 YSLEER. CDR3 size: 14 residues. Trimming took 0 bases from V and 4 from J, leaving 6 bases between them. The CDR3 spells CASSQDARTGELFF. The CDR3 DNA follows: TGCGCCAGCAGCCAAGATGCCCGCACCGGGGAGCTGTTTTTT.

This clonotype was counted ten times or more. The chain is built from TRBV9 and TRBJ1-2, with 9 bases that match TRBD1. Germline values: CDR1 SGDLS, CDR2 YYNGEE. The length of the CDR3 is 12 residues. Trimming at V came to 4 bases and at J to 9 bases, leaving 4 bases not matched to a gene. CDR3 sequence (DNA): TGTGCCAGCAGCCTAGACAGGGGGAGCTACACCTTC. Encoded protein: CASSLDRGSYTF.

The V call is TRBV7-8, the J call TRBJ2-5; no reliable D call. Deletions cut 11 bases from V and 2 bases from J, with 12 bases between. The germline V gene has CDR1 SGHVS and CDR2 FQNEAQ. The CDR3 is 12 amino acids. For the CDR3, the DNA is TGTGCCTCTCGAATCATACAAGAGACCCAGTACTTC. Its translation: CASRIIQETQYF.

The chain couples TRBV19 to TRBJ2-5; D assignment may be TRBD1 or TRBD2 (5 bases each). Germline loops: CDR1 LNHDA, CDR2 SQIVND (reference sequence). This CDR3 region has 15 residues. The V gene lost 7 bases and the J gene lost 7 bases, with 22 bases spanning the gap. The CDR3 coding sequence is TGTGCCAGTACTAACGCCGGGACGCGGGCGGGGACCCAGTACTTC. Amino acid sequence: CASTNAGTRAGTQYF. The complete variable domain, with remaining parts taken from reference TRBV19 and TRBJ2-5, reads DGGITQSPKYLFRKEGQNVTLSCEQNLNHDAMYWYRQDPGQGLRLIYYSQIVNDFQKGDIAEGYSVSREKKESFPLTVTSAQKNPTAFYLCASTNAGTRAGTQYFGPGTRLLVL.

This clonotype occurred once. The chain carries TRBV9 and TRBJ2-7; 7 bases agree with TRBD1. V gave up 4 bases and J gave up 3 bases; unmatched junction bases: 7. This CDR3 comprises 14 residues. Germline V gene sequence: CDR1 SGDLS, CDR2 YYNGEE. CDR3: CASSPTTGIYEQYF. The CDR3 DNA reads TGTGCCAGCAGCCCAACGACAGGGATCTACGAGCAGTACTTC.

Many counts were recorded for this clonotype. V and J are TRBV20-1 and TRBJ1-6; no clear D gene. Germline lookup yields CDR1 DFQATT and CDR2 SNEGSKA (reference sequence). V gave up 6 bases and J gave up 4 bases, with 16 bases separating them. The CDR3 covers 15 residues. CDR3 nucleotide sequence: TGCAGTGCGCATGAGGGCTTACCTTATAATTCACCCCTCCACTTT. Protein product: CSAHEGLPYNSPLHF.

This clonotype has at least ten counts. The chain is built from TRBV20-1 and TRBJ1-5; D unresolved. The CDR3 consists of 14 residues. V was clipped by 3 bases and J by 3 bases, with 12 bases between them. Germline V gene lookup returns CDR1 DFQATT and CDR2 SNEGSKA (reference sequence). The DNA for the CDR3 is TGCAGTGCTAGCTCGTTCCAAATCAATCAGCCCCAGCATTTT. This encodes CSASSFQINQPQHF.

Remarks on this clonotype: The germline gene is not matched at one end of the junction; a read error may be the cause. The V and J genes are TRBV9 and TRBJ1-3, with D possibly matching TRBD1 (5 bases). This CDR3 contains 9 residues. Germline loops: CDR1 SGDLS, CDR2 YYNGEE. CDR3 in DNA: TGTGCCAGCAGGGACACCATATACTTT. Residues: CASRDTIYF.

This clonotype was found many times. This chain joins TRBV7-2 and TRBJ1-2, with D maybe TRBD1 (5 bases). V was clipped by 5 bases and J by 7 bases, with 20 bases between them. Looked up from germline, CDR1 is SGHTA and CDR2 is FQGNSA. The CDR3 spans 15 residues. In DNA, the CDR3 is TGTGCCAGCAGCAAAACCGGGACTAGTGCTCTTGGCTACACCTTC. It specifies CASSKTGTSALGYTF.

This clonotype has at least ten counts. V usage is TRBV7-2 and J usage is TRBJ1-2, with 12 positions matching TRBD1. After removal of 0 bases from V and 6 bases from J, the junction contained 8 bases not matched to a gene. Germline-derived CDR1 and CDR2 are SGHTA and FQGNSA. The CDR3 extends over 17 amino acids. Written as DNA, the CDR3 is TGTGCCAGCAGCTTAGCGCTTGGACGGGACAGGGGGCATGGCTACACCTTC. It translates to CASSLALGRDRGHGYTF. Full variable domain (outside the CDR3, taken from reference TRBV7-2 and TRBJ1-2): GAGVSQSPSNKVTEKGKDVELRCDPISGHTALYWYRQSLGQGLEFLIYFQGNSAPDKSGLPSDRFSAERTGGSVSTLTIQRTQQEDSAVYLCASSLALGRDRGHGYTFGSGTRLTVV.

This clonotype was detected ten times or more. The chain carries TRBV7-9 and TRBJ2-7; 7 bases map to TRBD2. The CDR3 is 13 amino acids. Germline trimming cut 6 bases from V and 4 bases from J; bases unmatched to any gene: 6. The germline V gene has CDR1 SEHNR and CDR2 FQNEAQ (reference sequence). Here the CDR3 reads CASSPNSGYEQYF. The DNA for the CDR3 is TGTGCCAGCAGTCCCAATAGCGGGTACGAGCAGTACTTC.

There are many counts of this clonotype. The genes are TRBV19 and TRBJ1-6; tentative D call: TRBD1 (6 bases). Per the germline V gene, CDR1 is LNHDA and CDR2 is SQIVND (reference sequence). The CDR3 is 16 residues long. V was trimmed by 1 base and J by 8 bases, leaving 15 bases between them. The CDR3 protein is CASSIALQGTDSPLHF. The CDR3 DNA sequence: TGTGCCAGTAGTATAGCCTTACAGGGTACGGATTCACCCCTCCACTTT.

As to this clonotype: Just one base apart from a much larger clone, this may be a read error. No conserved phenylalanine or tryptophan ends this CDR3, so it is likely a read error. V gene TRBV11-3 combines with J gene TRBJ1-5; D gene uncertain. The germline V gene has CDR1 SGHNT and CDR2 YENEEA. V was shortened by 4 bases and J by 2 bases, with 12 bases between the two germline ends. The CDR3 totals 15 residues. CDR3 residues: CASSYDLDGNQPQHL. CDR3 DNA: TGTGCCAGCAGCTATGACCTGGATGGCAATCAGCCCCAGCATCTT.

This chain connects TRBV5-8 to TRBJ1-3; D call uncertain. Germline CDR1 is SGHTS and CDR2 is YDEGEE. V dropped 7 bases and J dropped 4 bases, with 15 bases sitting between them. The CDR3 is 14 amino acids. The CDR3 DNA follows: TGTGCCAGCCTGCTATTGATTCGGGGAAACACCATATATTTT. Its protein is CASLLLIRGNTIYF.

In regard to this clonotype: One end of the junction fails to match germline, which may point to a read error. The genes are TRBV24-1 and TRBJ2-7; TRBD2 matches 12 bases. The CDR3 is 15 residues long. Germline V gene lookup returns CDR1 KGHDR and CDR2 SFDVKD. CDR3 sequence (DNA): TGTGCCACCAGTGACCCGACTAGCGGGGGCTACGAGCAGCACTTC. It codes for CATSDPTSGGYEQHF.

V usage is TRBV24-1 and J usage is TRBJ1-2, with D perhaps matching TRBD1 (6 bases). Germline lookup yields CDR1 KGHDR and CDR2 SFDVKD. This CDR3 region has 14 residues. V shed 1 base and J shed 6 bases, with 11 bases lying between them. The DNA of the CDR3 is TGTGCCACCAGTGATTTACGGACAGAGCATGGCTACACCTTC. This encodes CATSDLRTEHGYTF.

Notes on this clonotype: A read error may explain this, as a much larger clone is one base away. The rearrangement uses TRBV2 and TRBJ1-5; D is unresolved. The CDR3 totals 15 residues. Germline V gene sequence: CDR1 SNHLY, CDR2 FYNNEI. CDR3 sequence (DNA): TGTGCCAGCAGCCCTGGGCGCTCGGGCAATCGGCCCCAGCATTTT. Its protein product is CASSPGRSGNRPQHF.

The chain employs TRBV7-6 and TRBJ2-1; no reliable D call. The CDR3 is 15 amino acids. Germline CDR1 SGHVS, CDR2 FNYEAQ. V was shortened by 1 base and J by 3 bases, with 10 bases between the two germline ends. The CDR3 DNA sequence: TGTGCCAGCAGCTTAGATGGTCCCTTCTACAATGAGCAGTTCTTC. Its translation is CASSLDGPFYNEQFF.

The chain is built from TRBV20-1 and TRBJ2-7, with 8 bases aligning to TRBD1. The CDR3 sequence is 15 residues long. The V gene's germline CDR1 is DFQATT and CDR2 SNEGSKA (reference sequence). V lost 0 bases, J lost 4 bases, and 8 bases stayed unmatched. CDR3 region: CSARDPGQEVYEQYF. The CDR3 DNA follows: TGCAGTGCTAGAGATCCGGGACAGGAGGTATACGAGCAGTACTTC.

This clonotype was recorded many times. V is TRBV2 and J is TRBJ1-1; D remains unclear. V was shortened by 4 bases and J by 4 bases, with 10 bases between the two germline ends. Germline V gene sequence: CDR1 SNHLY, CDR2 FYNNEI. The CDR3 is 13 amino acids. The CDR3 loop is CASSGQESTEAFF. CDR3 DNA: TGTGCCAGCAGTGGGCAGGAGAGCACTGAAGCTTTCTTT.

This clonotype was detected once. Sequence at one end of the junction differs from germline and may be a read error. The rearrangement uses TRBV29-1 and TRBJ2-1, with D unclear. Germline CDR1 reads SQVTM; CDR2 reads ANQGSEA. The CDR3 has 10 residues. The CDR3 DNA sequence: TGCGGCGTTGCAGATACTGAGCAGTTCTTC. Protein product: CGVADTEQFF.

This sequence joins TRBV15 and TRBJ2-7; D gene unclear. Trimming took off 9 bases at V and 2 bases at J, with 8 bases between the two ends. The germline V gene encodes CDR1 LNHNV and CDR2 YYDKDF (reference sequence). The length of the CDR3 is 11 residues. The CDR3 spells CATVQTYEQYF. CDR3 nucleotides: TGTGCCACAGTTCAGACCTACGAGCAGTACTTC.

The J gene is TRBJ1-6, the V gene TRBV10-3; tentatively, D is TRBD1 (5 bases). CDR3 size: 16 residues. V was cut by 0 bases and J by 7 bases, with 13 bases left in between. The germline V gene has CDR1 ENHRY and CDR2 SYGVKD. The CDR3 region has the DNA TGTGCCATCAGTGAGTCCCGGGACGGGGACAATTCACCCCTCCACTTT. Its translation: CAISESRDGDNSPLHF.

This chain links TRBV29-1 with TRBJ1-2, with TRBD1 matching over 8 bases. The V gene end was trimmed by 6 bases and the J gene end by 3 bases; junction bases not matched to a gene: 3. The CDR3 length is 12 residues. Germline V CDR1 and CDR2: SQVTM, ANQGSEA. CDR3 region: CSVGQGDYGYTF. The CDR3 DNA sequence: TGCAGCGTAGGACAGGGTGACTATGGCTACACCTTC.

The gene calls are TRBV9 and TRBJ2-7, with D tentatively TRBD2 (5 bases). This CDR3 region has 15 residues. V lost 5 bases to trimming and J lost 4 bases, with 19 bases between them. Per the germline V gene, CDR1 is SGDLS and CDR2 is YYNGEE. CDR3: CASSYSRLAQYEQYF. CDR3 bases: TGTGCCAGCAGTTACTCTAGGCTAGCTCAGTACGAGCAGTACTTC.

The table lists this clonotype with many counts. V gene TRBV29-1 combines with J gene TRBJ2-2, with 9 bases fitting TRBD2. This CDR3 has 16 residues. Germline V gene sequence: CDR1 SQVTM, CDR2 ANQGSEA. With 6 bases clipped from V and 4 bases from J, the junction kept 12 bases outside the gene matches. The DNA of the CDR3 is TGCAGCGTGGGAGGGCTAGCGGGACCCCGCACCGGGGAGCTGTTTTTT. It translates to CSVGGLAGPRTGELFF.

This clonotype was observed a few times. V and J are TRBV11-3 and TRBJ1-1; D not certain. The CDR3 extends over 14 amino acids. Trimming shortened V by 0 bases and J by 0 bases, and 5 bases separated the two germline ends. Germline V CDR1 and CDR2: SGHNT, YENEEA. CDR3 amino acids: CASSLDRMNTEAFF. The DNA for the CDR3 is TGTGCCAGCAGCTTAGACAGAATGAACACTGAAGCTTTCTTT.